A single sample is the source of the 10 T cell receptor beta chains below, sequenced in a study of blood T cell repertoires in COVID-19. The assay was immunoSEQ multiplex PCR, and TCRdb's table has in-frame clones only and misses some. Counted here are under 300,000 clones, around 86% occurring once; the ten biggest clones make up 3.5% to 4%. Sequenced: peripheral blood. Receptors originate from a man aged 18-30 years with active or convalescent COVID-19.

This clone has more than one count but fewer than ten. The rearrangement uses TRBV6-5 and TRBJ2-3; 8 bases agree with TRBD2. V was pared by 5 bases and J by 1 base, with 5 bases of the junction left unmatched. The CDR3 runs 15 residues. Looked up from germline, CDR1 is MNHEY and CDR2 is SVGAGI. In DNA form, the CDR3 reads TGTGCCAGCAGTCCCACGGGGGGGCGCACAGATACGCAGTATTTT. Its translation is CASSPTGGRTDTQYF.

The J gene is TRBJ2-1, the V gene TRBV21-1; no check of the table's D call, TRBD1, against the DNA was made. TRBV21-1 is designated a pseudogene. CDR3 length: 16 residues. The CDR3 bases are TGTGCCAGCAGCAAACAGGGACAGAGCTCCTACAATGAGCAGTTCTTC. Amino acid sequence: CASSKQGQSSYNEQFF.

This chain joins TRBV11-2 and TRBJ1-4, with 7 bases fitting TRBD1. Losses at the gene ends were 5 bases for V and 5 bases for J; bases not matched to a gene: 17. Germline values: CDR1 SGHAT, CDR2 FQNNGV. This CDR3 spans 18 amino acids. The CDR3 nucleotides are TGTGCCAGCAGCCACGCGGGGGGCTCAGGGGGGATCAATGAAAAACTGTTTTTT. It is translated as CASSHAGGSGGINEKLFF.

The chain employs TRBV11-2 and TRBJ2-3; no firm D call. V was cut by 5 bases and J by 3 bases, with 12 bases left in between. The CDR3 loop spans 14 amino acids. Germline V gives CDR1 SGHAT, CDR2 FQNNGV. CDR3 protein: CASSRGPNTDTQYF. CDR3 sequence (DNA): TGTGCCAGCAGCCGCGGCCCCAATACAGATACGCAGTATTTT.

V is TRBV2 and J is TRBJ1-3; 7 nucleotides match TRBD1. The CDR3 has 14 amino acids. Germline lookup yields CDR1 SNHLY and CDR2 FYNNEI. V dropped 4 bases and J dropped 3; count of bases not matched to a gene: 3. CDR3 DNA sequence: TGTGCCAGCAGTGGGACAGGAATTGGAAACACCATATATTTT. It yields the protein CASSGTGIGNTIYF.

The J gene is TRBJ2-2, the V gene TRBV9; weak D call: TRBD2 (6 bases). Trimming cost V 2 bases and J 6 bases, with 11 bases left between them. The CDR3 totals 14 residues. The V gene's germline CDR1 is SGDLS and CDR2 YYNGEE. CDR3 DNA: TGTGCCAGCAGCGTTGGCGGGACGGCCGGGGAGCTGTTTTTT. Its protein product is CASSVGGTAGELFF.

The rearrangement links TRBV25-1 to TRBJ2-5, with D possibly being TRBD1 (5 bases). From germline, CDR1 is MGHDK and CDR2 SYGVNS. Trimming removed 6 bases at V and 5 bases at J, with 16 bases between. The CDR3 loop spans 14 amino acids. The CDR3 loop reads CASRPAGLGETQYF. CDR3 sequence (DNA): TGTGCCAGCAGGCCGGCAGGGCTCGGGGAGACCCAGTACTTC.

In nucleotides, the CDR3 is TGTGCCAGCATCGAGCGGGGATACAATGAGCAGTTCTTC. It is translated as CASIERGYNEQFF. This rearrangement joins TRBV2 to TRBJ2-1; 7 bases fit TRBD2. Germline CDR1 SNHLY, CDR2 FYNNEI. The V gene end was trimmed by 7 bases and the J gene end by 4 bases; junction bases not matched to a gene: 4. The CDR3 loop spans 13 amino acids.

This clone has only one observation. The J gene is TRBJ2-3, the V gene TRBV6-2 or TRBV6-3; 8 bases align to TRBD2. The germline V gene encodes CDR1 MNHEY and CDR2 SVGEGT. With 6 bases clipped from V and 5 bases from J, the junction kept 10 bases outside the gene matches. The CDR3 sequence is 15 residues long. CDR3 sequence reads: CASSAAGSGVDTQYF. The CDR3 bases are TGTGCCAGCAGCGCGGCGGGTAGCGGGGTAGATACGCAGTATTTT.

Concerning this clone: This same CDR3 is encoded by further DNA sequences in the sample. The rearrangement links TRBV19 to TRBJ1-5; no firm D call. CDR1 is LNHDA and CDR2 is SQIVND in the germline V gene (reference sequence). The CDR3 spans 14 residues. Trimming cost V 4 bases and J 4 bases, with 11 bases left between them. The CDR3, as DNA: TGTGCCAGTAGTAACGGCGGCGGGAATCAGCCCCAGCATTTT. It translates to CASSNGGGNQPQHF.